One sample yielded the 27 T cell receptor beta chains listed below, sequenced in a study of blood T cell repertoires in COVID-19. TCRdb's table, derived via immunoSEQ multiplex PCR, lists solely in-frame clones and lacks some. The data hold 250,000 to 300,000 clones, with more than 70% observed a single time. The source material was peripheral blood. The receptors were gathered from a woman aged 25 to 39 with COVID-19, enrolled during active disease.

This clone appeared a few times. The chain joins TRBV4-3 to TRBJ1-5; a weak D match, TRBD1 (6 bases). V was pared by 0 bases and J by 5 bases, with 14 bases between. The CDR3 is 16 amino acids. CDR1 and CDR2 (germline): LGHNA, YSLEER. The CDR3 bases are TGCGCCAGCAGCCAAGAGGCAACAGGGAGTCATCAGCCCCAGCATTTT. It translates to CASSQEATGSHQPQHF.

The chain recombines TRBV7-2 with TRBJ1-4; 11 nucleotides align to TRBD1. Germline loops: CDR1 SGHTA, CDR2 FQGNSA. This CDR3 is 16 amino acids long. The J segment lost 6 bases and the V segment lost 5 bases, leaving 8 bases of the junction unmatched. The chain's CDR3 is CASSPDRGHGDEKLFF. The CDR3 DNA sequence: TGTGCCAGCAGCCCGGACAGGGGGCATGGGGATGAAAAACTGTTTTTT.

The V call is TRBV7-9, the J call TRBJ1-1; D perhaps matches TRBD1 (6 bases). Trimming pared 1 base from V and 4 bases from J, leaving 13 bases between. Per germline, CDR1 SEHNR and CDR2 FQNEAQ (reference sequence). The CDR3 runs to 15 residues. CDR3 amino acids: CASSLGRGAGTEAFF. CDR3 nucleotide sequence: TGTGCCAGCAGCTTAGGGCGGGGGGCCGGCACTGAAGCTTTCTTT.

The chain couples TRBV12-1 to TRBJ1-2; the tabulated D call, TRBD1, remains unverified against the DNA. TRBV12-1 is a known pseudogene. This CDR3 comprises 15 residues. The CDR3 DNA reads TGTGCCAGCAGCTTAGGGCCCAGGGGGCATAGTGGCTACACCTTC. As protein: CASSLGPRGHSGYTF.

The chain uses TRBV20-1 and TRBJ1-3, with D unresolved. Trimming pared 3 bases from V and 0 bases from J, leaving 9 bases between. This CDR3 contains 14 residues. The germline CDR1 and CDR2 sequences are DFQATT and SNEGSKA (reference sequence). Here the CDR3 reads CSASLEVSGNTIYF. The DNA of the CDR3 is TGCAGTGCTAGTCTTGAGGTCTCTGGAAACACCATATATTTT.

This chain uses TRBV29-1 with TRBJ2-5; 9 bases match TRBD1. Germline CDR1 reads SQVTM; CDR2 reads ANQGSEA. Unmatched junction bases numbered 2, after V lost 7 bases and J lost 5 bases. The CDR3 consists of 11 residues. The CDR3 region has the DNA TGCAGCGGCGACAGGGGGGAGACCCAGTACTTC. Its translation: CSGDRGETQYF.

The J gene is TRBJ2-5, the V gene TRBV28, with 8 nucleotides matching TRBD1. The J segment lost 5 bases and the V segment lost 5 bases, leaving 7 bases of the junction unmatched. Germline V gene data show CDR1 as MDHEN and CDR2 as SYDVKM. The CDR3 totals 14 residues. The CDR3 reads CASSGQGLWETQYF. CDR3 DNA: TGTGCCAGCAGTGGACAGGGTCTCTGGGAGACCCAGTACTTC.

This sequence joins TRBV6-5 and TRBJ2-7, with 7 bases that match TRBD2. V lost 8 bases and J lost 0; bases outside the gene matches: 4. The CDR3 is 13 residues long. Germline V gives CDR1 MNHEY, CDR2 SVGAGI. This CDR3 is CASWRESSYEQYF. The CDR3, as DNA: TGTGCCAGCTGGCGGGAGAGCTCCTACGAGCAGTACTTC.

J is TRBJ1-1 and V is TRBV3-1 (or the pseudogene TRBV3-2); 7 bases agree with TRBD1. V shed 3 bases and J 8 bases; nucleotides not matched to a gene: 9. In germline, CDR1 is LGHDT, CDR2 YNNKEL (reference sequence). The CDR3 is 14 residues long. The CDR3 here is CASSHTTGAWEAFF. DNA for the CDR3: TGTGCCAGCAGCCATACCACAGGGGCATGGGAAGCTTTCTTT.

The V and J genes are TRBV7-3 and TRBJ1-6, with TRBD1 matching 8 bases. Trimming cost V 5 bases and J 6 bases; bases outside gene matches: 6. Germline values: CDR1 SGHTA, CDR2 FQGTGA. The CDR3 loop spans 15 amino acids. The chain's CDR3 is CASSRTGQGNSPLHF. CDR3 in DNA: TGTGCCAGCAGCCGGACCGGACAGGGTAATTCACCCCTCCACTTT.

V is TRBV29-1 and J is TRBJ2-7; the match to TRBD1 covers 10 bases. CDR1 is SQVTM, CDR2 ANQGSEA, per germline. The V segment lost 6 bases and the J segment 3 bases; nucleotides outside the gene matches: 5. The CDR3 totals 13 residues. CDR3 coding DNA: TGCAGCGTATACGGACAGGGGGACTACGAGCAGTACTTC. It specifies CSVYGQGDYEQYF.

V is TRBV2 and J is TRBJ2-1, with TRBD2 identical over 11 bases. Germline V gives CDR1 SNHLY, CDR2 FYNNEI. V lost 10 bases to trimming and J lost 2 bases; unmatched junction nucleotides: 10. The CDR3 consists of 16 residues. The CDR3, as DNA: TGTGCCACCCCCGGGACTAGCGGAGGGGCCTACAATGAGCAGTTCTTC. Translated: CATPGTSGGAYNEQFF.

The gene calls are TRBV19 and TRBJ1-5, with TRBD1 identical over 10 bases. V lost 7 bases and J lost 0; bases outside the gene matches: 6. This CDR3 has 16 amino acids. Germline V gene lookup returns CDR1 LNHDA and CDR2 SQIVND (reference sequence). This CDR3 reads CASTSGQGYSNQPQHF. The CDR3 DNA is TGTGCCAGTACCTCGGGACAGGGGTATAGCAATCAGCCCCAGCATTTT.

The chain carries TRBV4-3 and TRBJ2-3; 7 bases line up with TRBD2. This CDR3 is built from 16 residues. V dropped 5 bases and J dropped 0; count of bases not matched to a gene: 8. Germline V gives CDR1 LGHNA, CDR2 YSLEER. The CDR3 region is CASSTAASGSTDTQYF. The CDR3 bases are TGCGCCAGCAGCACAGCAGCTAGCGGTAGCACAGATACGCAGTATTTT.

This chain connects TRBV28 to TRBJ1-5; perhaps TRBD1 as D (5 bases). This CDR3 comprises 14 residues. Trimming stripped 4 bases from V and 7 bases from J, with 14 bases between. CDR1 MDHEN and CDR2 SYDVKM come from the germline V gene. The CDR3 sequence is CASSSWGERQPQHF. The CDR3 region has the DNA TGTGCCAGCAGTTCCTGGGGGGAGCGGCAGCCCCAGCATTTT.

This clone was observed a handful of times. J is TRBJ2-7 and V is TRBV9; D uncertain. V lost 0 bases, J lost 4 bases, and 14 bases lay in between. The CDR3 contains 15 residues. Germline-derived CDR1 and CDR2 are SGDLS and YYNGEE. The CDR3 sequence: CASSVGASPDYEQYF. The CDR3 DNA reads as TGTGCCAGCAGCGTAGGGGCCAGCCCAGATTACGAGCAGTACTTC.

V and J are TRBV11-2 and TRBJ2-7, with TRBD2 matching over 10 bases. Germline CDR1 and CDR2: SGHAT and FQNNGV. The CDR3 runs to 15 residues. With 3 bases clipped from V and 2 bases from J, the junction kept 4 bases outside the gene matches. CDR3 coding DNA: TGTGCCAGCAGCTTCACTAGCGGGGAAACCTACGAGCAGTACTTC. Encoded protein: CASSFTSGETYEQYF.

This chain uses TRBV6-5 with TRBJ2-2; D is ambiguous. The V gene's germline CDR1 is MNHEY and CDR2 SVGAGI. V lost 4 bases, J lost 7 bases, and 7 bases lay in between. The CDR3 consists of 12 residues. CDR3 nucleotides: TGTGCCAGCAGTTCCGGTGGCGGGGAGCTGTTTTTT. Translation: CASSSGGGELFF.

The chain links TRBV5-6 to TRBJ2-1; D might be TRBD2 (6 bases). In germline, CDR1 is SGHDT, CDR2 YYEEEE. Between the trimmed V and J ends, which lost 4 bases and 7 bases, there was a span of 12 bases. The CDR3 spans 13 residues. The CDR3 loop is CASSLAAGNEQFF. The CDR3 bases are TGTGCCAGCAGCCTCGCGGCGGGGAATGAGCAGTTCTTC.

This clone has a single count. The chain carries TRBV6-6 and TRBJ2-7; 14 bases agree with TRBD2. The CDR3 consists of 14 residues. The trim removed 6 bases at V and 5 bases at J, leaving 3 bases unmatched. Germline values: CDR1 MNHNY, CDR2 SVGAGI (reference sequence). In nucleotides, the CDR3 is TGTGCCAGCAGCGGGACTAGCGGGAGCCACGAGCAGTACTTC. Its protein is CASSGTSGSHEQYF.

The J gene is TRBJ1-1, the V gene TRBV15, with D perhaps TRBD1 (5 bases). CDR1 and CDR2 from the germline V gene are LNHNV and YYDKDF (reference sequence). The CDR3 is 15 amino acids. Trimming shortened V by 3 bases and J by 3 bases, and 14 bases separated the two germline ends. The CDR3 protein is CATSRWGSGDTEAFF. In DNA, the CDR3 is TGTGCCACCAGCAGGTGGGGGTCGGGGGACACTGAAGCTTTCTTT. The full variable domain, rest sourced from reference TRBV15 and TRBJ1-1, is DAMVIQNPRYQVTQFGKPVTLSCSQTLNHNVMYWYQQKSSQAPKLLFHYYDKDFNNEADTPDNFQSRRPNTSFCFLDIRSPGLGDTAMYLCATSRWGSGDTEAFFGQGTRLTVV.

The rearrangement links TRBV28 to TRBJ1-1; 10 bases map to TRBD1. V shed 3 bases, J shed 4 bases, and the junction held 8 bases outside the gene matches. The CDR3 runs 16 residues. CDR1 MDHEN and CDR2 SYDVKM come from the germline V gene. CDR3 sequence: CASSFRDRGLITEAFF. The CDR3 DNA reads TGTGCCAGCAGTTTTAGGGACAGGGGTCTTATCACTGAAGCTTTCTTT.

The chain links TRBV10-1 to TRBJ1-2; D unresolved. The CDR3 has 11 residues. V lost 2 bases and J lost 10, with 8 bases in between. Germline V gene data show CDR1 as WNHNN and CDR2 as SYGVQD (reference sequence). In DNA, the CDR3 is TGCGCCAGCAGTGAGCAGGTGGCCTACACCTTC. It is translated as CASSEQVAYTF.

The rearrangement joins TRBV29-1 to TRBJ2-7, with 9 bases fitting TRBD2. CDR1 is SQVTM, CDR2 ANQGSEA, per germline. The V gene end was trimmed by 1 base and the J gene end by 0 bases; junction bases not matched to a gene: 1. CDR3 length: 14 amino acids. In nucleotides, the CDR3 is TGCAGCGTTGAAGCTAGCGGGAACTCCTACGAGCAGTACTTC. Its protein is CSVEASGNSYEQYF.

V is TRBV5-1 and J is TRBJ2-2, with D unresolved. The CDR3 length is 14 residues. The germline V gene encodes CDR1 SGHRS and CDR2 YFSETQ. The ends were cut back, 0 bases at V and 3 bases at J, with 6 bases in the middle. The CDR3 reads CASSLVLDTGELFF. The CDR3 region has the DNA TGCGCCAGCAGCTTGGTTCTCGACACCGGGGAGCTGTTTTTT. Looking up the rest from reference TRBV5-1 and TRBJ2-2 gives the full variable domain: KAGVTQTPRYLIKTRGQQVTLSCSPISGHRSVSWYQQTPGQGLQFLFEYFSETQRNKGNFPGRFSGRQFSNSRSEMNVSTLELGDSALYLCASSLVLDTGELFFGEGSRLTVL.

This chain joins TRBV28 and TRBJ2-7; no definite D call. The V end was cut by 4 bases, the J end by 4 bases, with 8 bases between. The CDR3 totals 12 residues. Germline V CDR1 and CDR2: MDHEN, SYDVKM. CDR3 residues: CASSSLVYEQYF. The CDR3 DNA reads as TGTGCCAGCAGTTCGCTAGTGTACGAGCAGTACTTC. Full variable domain (outside the CDR3, taken from reference TRBV28 and TRBJ2-7): DVKVTQSSRYLVKRTGEKVFLECVQDMDHENMFWYRQDPGLGLRLIYFSYDVKMKEKGDIPEGYSVSREKKERFSLILESASTNQTSMYLCASSSLVYEQYFGPGTRLTVT.

The rearrangement joins TRBV6-5 to TRBJ2-7; tentatively, D is TRBD2 (6 bases). This CDR3 spans 15 amino acids. Germline CDR1 is MNHEY and CDR2 is SVGAGI. Trimming cost V 6 bases and J 7 bases, with 22 bases left between them. This CDR3 is CASRQITGSIHEQYF. The CDR3 bases are TGTGCCAGCAGGCAGATAACCGGGAGCATTCATGAGCAGTACTTC.